In its sample, the clone carrying this TCR beta chain was seen once. The data were obtained in a study of T cell changes during pregnancy in multiple sclerosis. Germline assignment: CDR1 SGHRS and CDR2 YFSETQ. This CDR3 has 15 residues. V was pared by 2 bases and J by 9 bases, with 5 bases of the junction left unmatched. The table came from immunoSEQ multiplex PCR; TCRdb's copy has only in-frame clones and leaves some out. The sample has approximately 48,000 clones, 85% to 95% seen once. This specimen consisted of CD4+ T cells from peripheral blood mononuclear cells, obtained in the second trimester of pregnancy. V gene TRBV5-1 combines with J gene TRBJ2-1; 13 nucleotides match TRBD2. The sequence derives from a female donor with multiple sclerosis, enrolled in a pregnancy study. In nucleotides, the CDR3 is TGCGCCAGCAGCTTACTAGCGGGGGGGCCGGGTGAGCAGTTCTTC. Protein sequence: CASSLLAGGPGEQFF.